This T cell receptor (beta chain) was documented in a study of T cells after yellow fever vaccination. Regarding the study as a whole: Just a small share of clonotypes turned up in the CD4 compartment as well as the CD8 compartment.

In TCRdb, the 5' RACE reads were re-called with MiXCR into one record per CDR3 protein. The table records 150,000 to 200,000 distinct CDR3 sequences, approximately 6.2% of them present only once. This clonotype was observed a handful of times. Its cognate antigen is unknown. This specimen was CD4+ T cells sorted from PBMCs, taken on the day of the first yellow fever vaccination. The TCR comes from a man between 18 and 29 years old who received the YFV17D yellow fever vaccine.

The CDR3, as DNA: TGTGCCAGCAGCTTGGGGGGACAGGATTCACCCCTCCACTTT. It codes for CASSLGGQDSPLHF. This chain connects TRBV5-4 to TRBJ1-6; 8 bases line up with TRBD1. V was clipped by 0 bases and J by 8 bases; unmatched bases: 1. The CDR3 loop spans 14 amino acids. Per germline, CDR1 SGHNT and CDR2 YYREEE (reference sequence).